This T cell receptor beta chain was captured in a study of CD8 T cells in ankylosing spondylitis (dated by TCRdb to 2017 to 2019). Background for the entire study: The study set out to find disease-linked TCR variants by profiling T cell receptor beta repertoires in ankylosing spondylitis patients and healthy donors. In total, the full study cohort was made up of roughly 110 healthy donors and 25 ankylosing spondylitis patients. Samples of peripheral blood were taken, and for ankylosing spondylitis patients, synovial fluid was collected as well. Study-wide findings and limitations: Some motif variants were previously reported in synovial fluid and blood of reactive arthritis patients, suggesting common disease-initiation mechanisms. According to the report, matched synovial fluid samples from ankylosing spondylitis patients were significantly enriched for the disease-linked clones. The disease-linked clones had a CD8+ phenotype and were found at relatively low frequencies in peripheral blood. A TCR beta motif of about 8 highly homologous amino acid variants appeared characteristic of blood from ankylosing spondylitis patients.

The germline V gene (reference sequence) sets CDR1 to DFQATT and CDR2 to SNEGSKA. The trim is 6 bases for V and 2 bases for J, with a gap of 12 bases between the germline ends. Its CDR3 holds 13 amino acids, cysteine through phenylalanine. Only the CDR3 region is kept as DNA, spanning 39 bases read in frame from base 1. Worth noting for this clonotype: No cognate antigen has been identified for it. A much larger clone lies a single base off, so this may be a read error.

The data were produced on an Illumina HiSeq 2500. TCR beta libraries were prepared by quantitative 5'-RACE with molecular barcodes. Per the source publication's procedure: To identify disease-linked TCR variants, a new computational method was used, one built on a probabilistic model of VDJ rearrangement. Using fastp trimming at Q25 and MiXCR clonotype assembly, TCRdb reanalyzed the public sequencing data and kept in-frame beta chains. Every CDR3 protein is listed once, alongside the most common genes and DNA of its rows. It is TCRdb's table, rather than the study itself, that gives the V and J calls and clone size. The sample yields more than 400,000 distinct CDR3 sequences; approximately 5.3% were counted once. Clones ranked in the top ten supply under 4.5% of the sample.

Material: blood, either unsorted or a sorted T cell fraction (not recorded which). The rearranged chain carries TRBV20-1 and TRBJ2-3; a tentative D call is TRBD1 (5 bases match). This TCR came from a male donor with ankylosing spondylitis. The CDR3 region: CSATDRNTDTQYF. Here is the DNA: TGCAGTGCCACTGACAGAAACACAGATACGCAGTATTTT.